This TCR beta chain derives from a study of vaccination effects on CD4 cells after COVID-19 (dated by TCRdb to between 2022 and 2023). Broadly, across the study: Two doses of either the BNT162b2 or the mRNA-1273 mRNA SARS-CoV-2 vaccine were administered to participants. SARS-CoV-2 spike-specific CD4+ TCR repertoires were compared before and after mRNA vaccination in COVID-19 convalescent patients and in infection-naive vaccine recipients. Cultures from other donors in the study were sequenced with the Oncomine TCR Beta short-read assay on an Illumina iSeq 100. Altogether, over 9 COVID-19 convalescent patients and 4 SARS-CoV-2-naive healthy vaccine recipients made up the full study.

Broad study findings and their caveats: In healthy vaccine recipients, vaccine-induced clones were almost all SARS-CoV-2 mono-reactive, with only 1 of 255 being cross-reactive with common cold coronaviruses. The study was limited by a small number of convalescent patients, and early post-infection timepoints were lacking. At late post-vaccination timepoints, both infection-induced and vaccine-induced clones showed marked clonal contraction, consistent with waning T cell responses.

This clone was observed once. Its antigen specificity is not known. Within one base of it there is no much larger clone, and no base qualities were kept. The cysteine opens and the phenylalanine closes a CDR3 of 15 amino acids. Of the read, only the CDR3 DNA is kept; its 45 bases are in frame from base 1. The germline V end is reduced by 4 bases and the J end by 10 bases; junction bases left unmatched: 13. Via the germline V gene, CDR1 is MNHEY and CDR2 SVGAGI. Library preparation employed the immunoSEQ multiplex PCR assay. DNA from the cultured, isolated CD4+ T cells was subjected to TCR beta CDR3 sequencing. The authors' analysis ran thus. Non-productive TCR sequences were discarded, and reads were trimmed to the CDR3 region, with only CDR3s of 7 or more amino acids retained. Antigen-specific clonotypes were identified using the MANAFEST web app by comparison of expansion in peptide wells against reference cultures. For clones to be considered positive, expansion at FDR<0.05 versus reference and all other wells, an odds ratio above 5, and a frequency above 0.1% in two replicate wells were required. A clonotype was called cross-reactive if it was significantly expanded both in SARS-CoV-2 spike wells and in at least one common cold coronavirus spike condition. Levenshtein distance calculated with the stringdist R package was used to assess CDR3 similarity, and unrooted trees were constructed with ape in R 3.6.1. This immuneACCESS table, as held by TCRdb, lists in-frame sequences with V and J called but not all clones. Of the missing ones, under half trace to an unresolved V gene in checked studies; the others have no known cause. V and J calls and clone size come straight from that table; D and trimming were deduced from the DNA. The sample table lists around 79,000 clones, 78% of them with a count of one. About 10% of the sample lies in the top ten.

In the ViraFEST assay, PBMC were stimulated with viral peptide pools, and antigen-specific CD4+ T cell clonotypes were then identified by expansion using TCR sequencing. After less than 13 days of culture, CD4+ T cells were isolated with the EasySep CD4+ T cell isolation kit. None of the healthy vaccine recipients had a prior SARS-CoV-2 infection, which was confirmed by nucleocapsid antibody tests that came back negative both before and after vaccination. About 2.1 million PBMC per well were cultured in IMDM with roughly 5% human AB serum, roughly 11 IU/ml IL-2 and gentamicin, plus 10 ug/ml peptides. Half of the culture medium was replaced with fresh IL-2-containing medium on days 3 and 7. Unless noted otherwise, every peptide stimulation condition was cultured in triplicate wells. PBMC were separated from whole blood using Ficoll-Paque Plus gradient centrifugation and were then either cryopreserved at -140C or used fresh. The spike proteins of SARS-CoV-2 and of the common cold coronaviruses HCoV-NL63, HCoV-OC43 and HCoV-229E were spanned by overlapping peptide pools. The QIAamp micro DNA kit was used to extract genomic DNA from the cultured CD4+ T cells.

This chain is built from TRBV6-5 and TRBJ2-1; TRBD1 agrees with 7 junctional bases. The sample in question was CD4+ T cells from PBMCs cultured with SARS-CoV-2 spike peptides, obtained before COVID-19 vaccination. Interpreted using the paper, the cell subset or site label stands for: SARS-CoV-2 spike overlapping peptide pool stimulation. The TCR comes from a human donor who received a COVID-19 vaccine. Here is the DNA: TGTGCCAGCAGTTGGAGGACAGGACGGGGTAGGGAGCAGTTCTTC. Translated, it gives CASSWRTGRGREQFF.